This TCR beta chain came from a study of tumor-infiltrating lymphocytes in primary liver carcinoma. Reverse transcription of 500 ng total RNA with a constant-region primer produced TCR beta cDNA. TCR beta libraries came from three nested multiplex PCR rounds using slightly modified ARM-PCR. TRBV1-TRBV30 forward primers and a C-beta reverse primer were used in the first two PCR rounds, which each ran for about 10 cycles. TCRdb reprocessed the multiplex PCR reads with MiXCR, giving one entry per CDR3 protein. Here the sample spans almost 45,000 distinct CDR3 sequences, about 75% being singletons. Co-extracting RNA and DNA was done with 20-30 mg of unsorted bulk tissue as input. Patients underwent surgical resection for primary liver carcinoma. This clonotype has just one count. Germline V gene lookup returns CDR1 SGHTA and CDR2 FQGTGA. Deletions cut 5 bases from V and 11 bases from J, with 21 bases between. The CDR3 contains 14 residues.

The source material was tumor-adjacent normal liver tissue. V is TRBV7-3 and J is TRBJ2-5; D unclear. The receptor was derived from a woman aged 25 to 39 with primary liver carcinoma and hepatitis B virus infection. CDR3 loop: CASSHGVDSPEQYF. CDR3 nucleotide sequence: TGTGCCAGCAGCCATGGGGTAGATTCTCCTGAGCAGTACTTC.